This T cell receptor beta chain was sequenced for a study of blood T cell repertoires in COVID-19. Study details: From T cells, B-cell-depleted T cells, or PBMCs came the material, which was cDNA or gDNA.

The cohort comprised adults aged about 18 to 100 years residing in about two dozen US areas. Researchers sorted participants into cohorts using their self-reported clinical history. Two negative PCRs, clearance, or symptom resolution had been documented for recovered Cohort 3 donors. With 5 bases clipped from V and 3 bases from J, the junction kept 12 bases outside the gene matches. Germline loops: CDR1 SEHNR, CDR2 FQNEAQ (reference sequence). This CDR3 has 18 amino acids. Produced via immunoSEQ multiplex PCR; TCRdb's table is partial and in-frame only. This table has hundreds of thousands of clones, approximately 89% appearing once.

The receptor comes from a woman aged 40 to 50 who had recovered from COVID-19. The sequenced sample consisted of PBMCs or T cells enriched from blood (not recorded which). The rearrangement links TRBV7-9 to TRBJ2-7; 14 positions match TRBD2. CDR3 coding DNA: TGTGCCAGCAGCCGACGACTAGCGGGAGGGCCCACACGCTACGAGCAGTACTTC. This sequence encodes CASSRRLAGGPTRYEQYF.